This T cell receptor (beta chain) was sequenced during a study of cytomegalovirus exposure and HLA in healthy donors. About the study: Early release data held 85 million to 95 million unique TCRs from HLA-typed donors. The Caucasian-associated ancestry cluster held over 65% of under 450 genotyped donors.

As to this clone: Its specificity is unknown.

PCR primers comprised 60 Vbeta and 13 Jbeta primers. The protocol was immunoSEQ multiplex PCR, while the TCRdb copy is restricted to in-frame clones and leaves out a portion. The listing contains around 210,000 clones. Study-level findings and limits: Relative to equally common others, HLA-associated TCR beta chains showed greater clonal expansion in a later analysis.

Trimming pared 3 bases from V and 0 bases from J, leaving 18 bases between. This CDR3 contains 17 residues. The clonotype originates from a woman in her 30s in good health and CMV-seropositive. The chain couples TRBV23-1 to TRBJ2-7; a weak D match, TRBD1 (5 bases). TRBV23-1 is treated as an ORF (open reading frame) with a function not yet certain. The sequenced material came from PBMCs. CDR3 DNA: TGCGCCAGCAGTCAGCGCCAGGGCCTCGCCAGCTCCTACGAGCAGTACTTC. Translated: CASSQRQGLASSYEQYF.